The entry below gives a single T cell receptor (beta chain) sequence along with its context. Its antigen specificity is not known. The sample holds no much larger clone one base away, and base qualities are not on file. This entry is derived from a study of OX40 agonist ivuxolimab in advanced cancers. Notes on the research overall: Ivuxolimab was a fully human IgG2 agonistic monoclonal antibody targeting the costimulatory receptor OX40 (CD134). The paper describes the monotherapy dose-escalation part (N ≈ 52 patients) of the phase I trial of ivuxolimab. Intravenous ivuxolimab was administered to patients every 2 weeks at six dose levels: 0.01, 0.1, 0.3, 1.5, 3 and 10 mg/kg. Partial responses were achieved by three dose-escalation patients, of whom one had hepatocellular carcinoma and two had cutaneous melanoma. Peripheral TCRbeta sequencing aimed to test whether ivuxolimab altered TCR sequence diversity and caused clonal T-cell expansion. Prior anti-PD-1, anti-PD-L1 or anti-CTLA-4 therapy was permitted, and checkpoint inhibitors had been received by about 37% of dose-escalation patients. In the dose-escalation cohort, approximately 82% of patients were male, and the mean age was approximately 60 years, with a range of roughly 23 to 85. Of the roughly 52 dose-escalation patients, hepatocellular carcinoma was present in approximately 20, melanoma in approximately 15, renal cell carcinoma in 9 and head and neck cancer in 9. On the study overall, not on this receptor specifically: The antigen specificity of the peripheral T cells that underwent clonal expansion was not determined. In the 0.1-3.0 mg/kg groups, partial responders were among the patients with the lowest normalized peripheral clonal expansion, particularly in CD8+ T cells. Low levels of normalized T-cell clonal expansion were also seen in some patients who did not respond. At doses of 0.1 to 3.0 mg/kg, clonal expansion of both CD4+ and CD8+ T cells in blood was seen between baseline and week 6. After ivuxolimab, expanded clones were on average more numerous among CD8+ T cells than among CD4+ T cells.

Based on the germline V gene (reference sequence), the CDR1 and CDR2 sequences are SEHNR and FQNEAQ. The CDR3 spans 14 residues, from the cysteine through the phenylalanine. Here the CDR3 DNA is all that survives: 42 bases in frame from base 1. Between the V and J ends, shortened by 10 bases and 2 bases respectively, the junction contains 17 bases. The trial excluded patients who had a history of autoimmune disease or were on systemic immunosuppression. Peripheral blood for TCR sequencing was collected from all dose cohorts at baseline, on cycle 4 day 1, and on cycle 7 day 1. Samples were obtained from an open-label, multicenter, first-in-human phase I dose-escalation trial of ivuxolimab. The trial enrolled adults with locally advanced or metastatic head and neck squamous cell, hepatocellular, melanoma or renal cell carcinoma. CD4+ and CD8+ T cells were sorted separately from peripheral blood before TCR sequencing.

To sequence the TCRbeta CDR3 region, genomic DNA was isolated from the sorted cells. The immunoSEQ Assay was used for sequencing of TCRbeta CDR3 regions. TCRdb took over this immuneACCESS table, retaining in-frame rearrangements with V and J assigned. Such tables are incomplete; in checked studies, under half of the missing clones stem from an unresolved V gene, and the remainder is unexplained. The sample records 65,000 to 80,000 clones, around nine tenths of which are singletons. Around 0.75% of the sample lies in the top ten. The sequenced sample was CD4+ or CD8+ T cells sorted from blood, obtained in a trial of the OX40 agonist ivuxolimab. The rearrangement joined TRBV7-9 to TRBJ1-1; a tentative D call is TRBD1 (6 bases match). The sequence was collected from an adult with an advanced solid tumor such as melanoma, head and neck, liver or kidney cancer. The DNA sequence is as follows: TGTGCCAACACACAGGGAGGAATAAACACTGAAGCTTTCTTT. Its protein reads: CANTQGGINTEAFF.